This record concerns one TCR beta chain sequence. CDR3 size: 14 residues. V dropped 0 bases and J dropped 9 bases, with 12 bases sitting between them. CDR1 MGHRA and CDR2 YSYEKL come from the germline V gene. The data originate from a study of cytomegalovirus exposure and HLA in healthy donors. Overall study context: Most genotyped donors, 81% of about 400, had Caucasian-associated genetic ancestry.

The PCR made use of 60 Vbeta and 13 Jbeta primers. Per the original data handling: It was a later analysis that counted some 80 million unique TCR beta chains, of which some 12 million were shared. Sequencing used immunoSEQ multiplex PCR; TCRdb keeps in-frame clones, though not all of them. That table gives V, J and clone size, and the DNA gave D and trimming. The data show approximately 140,000 clones, with 70% to 80% seen just once and 3% to 3.5% held by the top ten. The chain joins TRBV4-1 to TRBJ2-1; D is perhaps TRBD2 (5 bases). The receptor's source is a female donor in good health and CMV-seronegative. Sequencing was done on a sample of PBMCs. The CDR3 spells CASSQESQAGEQFF. The CDR3 bases are TGCGCCAGCAGCCAAGAATCCCAGGCGGGTGAGCAGTTCTTC.